The 25 T cell receptor beta chains in this list originate from one sample, sequenced in a study of blood T cell repertoires in COVID-19. Sequencing used immunoSEQ multiplex PCR; TCRdb keeps in-frame clones, though not all of them. The sample has about 150,000 clones; around 81% are singletons. Sequencing used PBMCs or T cells enriched from blood (not recorded which). The receptor source for this set is a woman aged 40 to 50 who had recovered from COVID-19.

The chain links TRBV7-8 to TRBJ2-7; TRBD1 matches at 10 bases. This CDR3 has 14 residues. CDR1 is SGHVS, CDR2 FQNEAQ, per germline. The V segment lost 5 bases and the J segment 3 bases; nucleotides outside the gene matches: 4. This CDR3 is CASSLGTGVYEQYF. The DNA of the CDR3 is TGTGCCAGCAGCCTCGGGACAGGGGTCTACGAGCAGTACTTC.

CDR3 region: CASSLAFYEQYF. The DNA for the CDR3 is TGTGCCAGCAGCTTAGCCTTCTACGAGCAGTACTTC. The V call is TRBV7-9, the J call TRBJ2-7, with D unclear. This CDR3 has 12 amino acids. Germline V CDR1 and CDR2: SEHNR, FQNEAQ (reference sequence). Trimming shortened V by 0 bases and J by 3 bases, and 3 bases separated the two germline ends.

CDR3 in amino acids: CATSRDRGAEAFF. DNA for the CDR3: TGTGCCACCAGCAGGGACAGGGGCGCTGAAGCTTTCTTT. This chain links TRBV15 with TRBJ1-1; 9 bases align to TRBD1. The CDR3 spans 13 residues. Germline V lookup: CDR1 LNHNV, CDR2 YYDKDF (reference sequence). J gave up 6 bases and V 3 bases, and 2 bases lay outside the gene matches.

The chain uses TRBV11-2 and TRBJ1-2; TRBD1 aligns across 8 bases. Germline V gene sequence: CDR1 SGHAT, CDR2 FQNNGV. The length of the CDR3 is 15 residues. V dropped 5 bases and J dropped 3; count of bases not matched to a gene: 8. In DNA, the CDR3 is TGTGCCAGCAGCAAAGCCGACAGGGGTTACTATGGCTACACCTTC. It specifies CASSKADRGYYGYTF.

The V gene is TRBV5-1, the J gene TRBJ1-5; 9 bases match TRBD1. Germline trimming cut 5 bases from V and 6 bases from J; bases unmatched to any gene: 6. Per germline, CDR1 SGHRS and CDR2 YFSETQ. This CDR3 is 14 amino acids long. CDR3 loop: CASSPTGGLQPQHF. The CDR3 DNA reads TGCGCCAGCAGTCCAACAGGGGGCCTTCAGCCCCAGCATTTT.

The CDR3 DNA is TGTGCCATCAGTGAAGGGACTAGCGGGAGGAAAGAGAACACCGGGGAGCTGTTTTTT. It encodes CAISEGTSGRKENTGELFF. The chain carries TRBV10-3 and TRBJ2-2; 15 nucleotides match TRBD2. CDR1 is ENHRY, CDR2 SYGVKD, per germline. Trimming at V came to 3 bases and at J to 1 base, leaving 6 bases not matched to a gene. The CDR3 sequence is 19 residues long.

The chain carries TRBV12-3 or TRBV12-4 and TRBJ1-2, with TRBD1 matching over 8 bases. There are 13 residues in the CDR3. V shed 6 bases, J shed 4 bases, and the junction held 4 bases outside the gene matches. CDR3 protein: CASRRQGIYGYTF. The CDR3 DNA reads TGTGCCAGCAGGAGACAGGGGATCTATGGCTACACCTTC.

The chain joins TRBV7-3 to TRBJ2-3; TRBD1 matches at 7 bases. CDR1 is SGHTA, CDR2 FQGTGA, per germline. CDR3 length: 15 residues. V lost 4 bases to trimming and J lost 4 bases; unmatched junction nucleotides: 8. The chain's CDR3 is CASSSTGFRADTQYF. CDR3 nucleotide sequence: TGTGCCAGCAGCTCGACAGGGTTTCGGGCAGATACGCAGTATTTT.

J is TRBJ1-2 and V is TRBV3-1 (or the pseudogene TRBV3-2), with TRBD1 identical over 10 bases. This CDR3 has 15 residues. Trimming took 5 bases from V and 2 from J; bases not matched to a gene: 5. Germline V lookup: CDR1 LGHDT, CDR2 YNNKEL (reference sequence). DNA for the CDR3: TGTGCCAGCAGCATTTCGGGACAGGGGAACTATGGCTACACCTTC. It yields the protein CASSISGQGNYGYTF.

This clone was detected once. The rearrangement uses TRBV5-6 and TRBJ1-6, with TRBD1 matching over 7 bases. Germline loops: CDR1 SGHDT, CDR2 YYEEEE. The trim removed 4 bases at V and 2 bases at J, leaving 6 bases unmatched. This CDR3 is built from 16 residues. The CDR3 DNA sequence: TGTGCCAGCAGCCCCTTGACAGGGACCTATAATTCACCCCTCCACTTT. Protein product: CASSPLTGTYNSPLHF.

V is TRBV4-1 and J is TRBJ1-4; the D gene is possibly TRBD1 (6 bases). Germline assignment: CDR1 MGHRA and CDR2 YSYEKL. The V end was cut by 4 bases, the J end by 2 bases, with 8 bases between. This CDR3 comprises 14 residues. The CDR3: CASSRGPTNEKLFF. As DNA, the CDR3 is TGCGCCAGCAGCCGGGGGCCTACTAATGAAAAACTGTTTTTT.

The chain's CDR3 is CASSLERDNTYEQYF. The CDR3 DNA reads TGCGCCAGCAGCTTGGAGAGGGACAACACCTACGAGCAGTACTTC. The chain joins TRBV5-1 to TRBJ2-7; D possibly corresponds to TRBD1 (6 bases). From germline, CDR1 is SGHRS and CDR2 YFSETQ. With 0 bases removed from V and 2 bases from J, the gap between germline ends came to 12 bases. The CDR3 is 15 residues long.

On this clone: Within the sample, other DNA sequences also encode this same CDR3. This chain joins TRBV9 and TRBJ2-1, with 16 bases aligning to TRBD2. Germline V lookup: CDR1 SGDLS, CDR2 YYNGEE. The CDR3 sequence is 16 residues long. The trim removed 2 bases at V and 8 bases at J, leaving 4 bases unmatched. CDR3 sequence reads: CASSVGTSGGAYEQFF. CDR3 nucleotide sequence: TGTGCCAGCAGCGTCGGGACTAGCGGGGGGGCCTATGAGCAGTTCTTC.

This chain joins TRBV6-5 and TRBJ1-2; perhaps TRBD1 as D (5 bases). Trimming removed 4 bases from V and 3 bases from J, with 15 bases in between. From germline, CDR1 is MNHEY and CDR2 SVGAGI. The CDR3 length is 15 residues. CDR3 coding DNA: TGTGCCAGCAGTTCCGCTGGGGGAGGGTACTATGGCTACACCTTC. It is translated as CASSSAGGGYYGYTF.

J is TRBJ2-3 and V is TRBV7-8, with D maybe TRBD2 (6 bases). V shed 1 base and J shed 4 bases, with 12 bases lying between them. From germline, CDR1 is SGHVS and CDR2 FQNEAQ. The CDR3 has 15 residues. CDR3: CASSLVGTGADTQYF. CDR3 coding DNA: TGTGCCAGCAGCTTAGTGGGGACGGGGGCAGATACGCAGTATTTT.

As concerns this clone: One end of the junction does not line up with germline, which may come from a read error. The CDR3 bases are TGCGCCAGCATCTTGGACAGGCTGGAGAACACCGGGGAGCTGTTTTTT. It translates to CASILDRLENTGELFF. This chain connects TRBV5-1 to TRBJ2-2; 7 nucleotides match TRBD1. This CDR3 region has 16 residues. Looked up from germline, CDR1 is SGHRS and CDR2 is YFSETQ.

The chain links TRBV11-2 to TRBJ2-6; D remains unclear. V was clipped by 2 bases and J by 0 bases, with 8 bases between them. The length of the CDR3 is 16 residues. CDR1 SGHAT and CDR2 FQNNGV come from the germline V gene. CDR3 bases: TGTGCCAGCAGCTTAAGCAGGTCCTCTGGGGCCAACGTCCTGACTTTC. Translation: CASSLSRSSGANVLTF.

To note about this clone: It is likely a read error, because the conserved phenylalanine at the end of the CDR3 is missing. The limits of the CDR3 on the DNA are not certain, so only TCRdb's listed CDR3 is given. This chain connects TRBV5-1 to TRBJ2-7; TRBD2, the table's D call, was not compared with the DNA. The CDR3 numbers 11 amino acids, ends counted. CDR1 and CDR2 (germline): SGHRS, YFSETQ. This CDR3 is CASSADASGGY.

The V call is TRBV14, the J call TRBJ2-5; D gene unclear. This CDR3 contains 15 residues. Trimming stripped 2 bases from V and 2 bases from J, with 12 bases between. CDR1 SGHDN and CDR2 FVKESK come from the germline V gene. CDR3 sequence: CASSQSLARQETQYF. CDR3 sequence (DNA): TGTGCCAGCAGCCAAAGCTTGGCCAGGCAAGAGACCCAGTACTTC.

CDR3 sequence (DNA): TGCAGCGTGAGGGGACACCCGAGCTCCTACGAGCAGTACTTC. It translates to CSVRGHPSSYEQYF. The chain is built from TRBV29-1 and TRBJ2-7; TRBD1 might be the D (6 bases). V lost 6 bases and J lost 0, with 15 bases in between. CDR3 length: 14 residues. From germline, CDR1 is SQVTM and CDR2 ANQGSEA.

The CDR3: CASSFTGGETDTQYF. The CDR3 DNA follows: TGCGCCAGCAGCTTTACCGGGGGGGAGACAGATACGCAGTATTTT. The chain joins TRBV5-1 to TRBJ2-3; 8 bases fit TRBD2. V lost 2 bases, J lost 3 bases, and 5 bases stayed unmatched. The CDR3 is made up of 15 amino acids. Germline V gene data show CDR1 as SGHRS and CDR2 as YFSETQ.

The chain couples TRBV7-2 to TRBJ1-2; no reliable D call. The CDR3 runs 13 residues. Trimming removed 2 bases from V and 8 bases from J, with 12 bases in between. The germline V gene has CDR1 SGHTA and CDR2 FQGNSA. In DNA form, the CDR3 reads TGTGCCAGCAGCTTAACCGGGGTCCGGGGCTACACCTTC. Encoded protein: CASSLTGVRGYTF.

The J gene is TRBJ2-2, the V gene TRBV7-3; D gene unclear. With 4 bases removed from V and 4 bases from J, the gap between germline ends came to 7 bases. This CDR3 is 13 amino acids long. CDR1 is SGHTA and CDR2 is FQGTGA in the germline V gene. CDR3 sequence: CASSSDSTGELFF. The CDR3 coding sequence is TGTGCCAGCAGCTCTGACTCCACCGGGGAGCTGTTTTTT.

A few counts support this clone. CDR3 residues: CASSFRTENYGYTF. CDR3 coding DNA: TGTGCCAGCAGTTTCCGGACAGAAAACTATGGCTACACCTTC. This sequence joins TRBV6-6 and TRBJ1-2, with D perhaps matching TRBD1 (6 bases). This CDR3 is 14 amino acids long. With 4 bases removed from V and 2 bases from J, the gap between germline ends came to 11 bases. Germline V gene sequence: CDR1 MNHNY, CDR2 SVGAGI (reference sequence).

The V and J genes are TRBV19 and TRBJ2-3; 8 nucleotides match TRBD2. CDR1 is LNHDA, CDR2 SQIVND, per germline (reference sequence). With V trimmed by 5 bases and J by 5 bases, 9 bases remained unmatched. This CDR3 is 15 amino acids long. The CDR3 sequence: CASSPRGGGLDTQYF. The CDR3 DNA follows: TGTGCCAGTAGTCCCCGGGGGGGAGGGTTAGATACGCAGTATTTT.